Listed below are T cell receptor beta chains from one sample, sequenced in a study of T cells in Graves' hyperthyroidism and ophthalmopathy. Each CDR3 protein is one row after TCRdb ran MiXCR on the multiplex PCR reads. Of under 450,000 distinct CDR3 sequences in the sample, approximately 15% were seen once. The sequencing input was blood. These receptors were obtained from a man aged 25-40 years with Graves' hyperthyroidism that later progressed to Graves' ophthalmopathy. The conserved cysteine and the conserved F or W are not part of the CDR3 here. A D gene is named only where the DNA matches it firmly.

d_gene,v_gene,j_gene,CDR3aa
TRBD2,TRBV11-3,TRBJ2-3,ASSHRLAGTGDTQY
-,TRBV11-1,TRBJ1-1,ASSHMDGNTEAF
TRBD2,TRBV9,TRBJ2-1,ASSLPGTSGSSSYNEQF
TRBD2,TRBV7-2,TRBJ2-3,ASSLPTSGTDTQY
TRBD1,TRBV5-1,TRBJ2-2,ASSLRTGKDGELL
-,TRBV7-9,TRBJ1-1,ASSLAPGHTEAF
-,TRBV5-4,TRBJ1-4,ASSLVGRGDEKLF
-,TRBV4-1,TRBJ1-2,ASSQGLMFYGYT
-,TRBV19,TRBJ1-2,ASSVTGRFNYGYT
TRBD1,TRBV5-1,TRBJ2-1,ASSLGQLYNEQF
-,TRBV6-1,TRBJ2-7,ASSETSYEQY
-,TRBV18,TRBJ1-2,ASSPPNLDNGYT
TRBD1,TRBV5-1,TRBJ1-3,ASSGGQAGNTIY
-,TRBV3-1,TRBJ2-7,ASSQDWSAGRSYEQY
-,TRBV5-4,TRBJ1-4,ASSLGTATNEKLF
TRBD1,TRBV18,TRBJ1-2,ASSQRGQPDGYT
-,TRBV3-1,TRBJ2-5,ASRRMGETQY
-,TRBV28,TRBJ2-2,ATYGTSGELF
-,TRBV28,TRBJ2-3,ASSLTSSPDTQY
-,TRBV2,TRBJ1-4,ASSEALQTGTNEKLF
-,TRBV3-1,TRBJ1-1,ASSLEEMNTEAF
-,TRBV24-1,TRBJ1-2,ATSDSDDFGYT
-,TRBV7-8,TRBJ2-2,ASSFWEQTNTGELF
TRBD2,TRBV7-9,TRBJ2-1,ASSLSVAGEGEQF
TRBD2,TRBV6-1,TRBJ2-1,ASSGLAGGRDEQF
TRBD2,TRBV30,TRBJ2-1,AGLQPGLAGAQGWGYNEQF
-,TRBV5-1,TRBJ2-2,ASSLVQGNTGELF
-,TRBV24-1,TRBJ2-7,ATSDSGRGGEQY
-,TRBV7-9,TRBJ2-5,ASKTRGAETQY
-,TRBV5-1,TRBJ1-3,ASSLMPEGGNTIY
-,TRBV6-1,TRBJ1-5,ASSERVRAPSNQPQH
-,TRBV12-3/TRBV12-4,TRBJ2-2,ASSFQTGELF
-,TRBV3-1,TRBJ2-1,ASSQSSAGSSYNEQF
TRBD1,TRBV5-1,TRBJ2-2,ASSLSVRTGGFGELF
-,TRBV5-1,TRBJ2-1,ASSLRGPPYNEQF
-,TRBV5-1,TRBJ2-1,ASSPVSWTSSYNEQF
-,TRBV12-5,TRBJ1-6,ASGLGGSYNSPLH
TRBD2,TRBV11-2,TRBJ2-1,ASSLGLAGGLSYNEQF
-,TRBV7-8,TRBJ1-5,ASSLKGKNQPQH
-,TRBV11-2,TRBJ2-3,ASSSAGHFTDTQY
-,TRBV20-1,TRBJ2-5,SARVENQETQY
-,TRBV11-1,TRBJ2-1,ASSIRPDNEQF
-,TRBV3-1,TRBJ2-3,ASSQAEGRADTQY
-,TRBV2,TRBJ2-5,TTAPGHLSQETQY
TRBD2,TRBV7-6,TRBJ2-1,ASSTGGDDNEQF
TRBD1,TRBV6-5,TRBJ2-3,ASSLQGSGTDTQY
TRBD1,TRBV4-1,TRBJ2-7,ASSYGQGAREQY
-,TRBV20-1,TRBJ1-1,SAKGGGDTEAF
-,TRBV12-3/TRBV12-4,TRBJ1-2,ASTQGRGFNYGYT
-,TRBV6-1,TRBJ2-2,ASSSWSDARGNTGELF
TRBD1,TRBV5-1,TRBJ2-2,ASSTTPGQKSGELF
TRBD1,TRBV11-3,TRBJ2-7,ASSFGQEISYEQY
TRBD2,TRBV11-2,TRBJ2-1,ASSPTGLAGQF
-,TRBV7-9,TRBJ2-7,ASSASESYEQY
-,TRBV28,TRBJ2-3,ASGKPPGQRDTQY
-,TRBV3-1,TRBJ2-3,ASSQDQWGGGTDTQY
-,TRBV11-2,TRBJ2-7,ASSLGTGPKAPYEQY
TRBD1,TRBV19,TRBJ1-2,ASSIGQGIGYT
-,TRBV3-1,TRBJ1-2,ASSQDNRGYGYT